The 21 T cell receptor beta chains given below trace back to one sample, sequenced in a study of T cell responses to AZD1222 COVID-19 vaccine. Generated by immunoSEQ multiplex PCR, the TCRdb table keeps only in-frame clones and is missing some. The table has roughly 96,000 clones, around 87% seen once. This sample comprised peripheral blood, obtained 28 days after the second AZD1222 dose. The receptor set was obtained from an adult who received the AZD1222 COVID-19 vaccine.

The count of this clone is one. The chain combines TRBV6-4 with TRBJ1-1, with unresolved D. The CDR3 is 13 amino acids. Germline values: CDR1 MRHNA, CDR2 SNTAGT. V lost 3 bases to trimming and J lost 5 bases, with 10 bases between them. This CDR3 reads CASSEDPSTEAFF. The DNA for the CDR3 is TGTGCCAGCAGTGAAGATCCCAGTACTGAAGCTTTCTTT.

This rearrangement joins TRBV24-1 to TRBJ2-7, with TRBD1 as a possible D gene (5 bases). CDR1 KGHDR and CDR2 SFDVKD come from the germline V gene. V lost 4 bases and J lost 3, with 21 bases in between. This CDR3 has 17 residues. CDR3 protein: CATSDPEQEIRHYEQYF. The DNA for the CDR3 is TGTGCCACCAGTGACCCTGAACAGGAAATCAGACACTACGAGCAGTACTTC.

The rearrangement uses TRBV3-1 (or the pseudogene TRBV3-2) and TRBJ2-1; TRBD2 might be the D (6 bases). Between the trimmed V and J ends, which lost 3 bases and 5 bases, there was a span of 17 bases. The CDR3 totals 16 residues. Per germline, CDR1 LGHDT and CDR2 YNNKEL (reference sequence). CDR3 DNA: TGTGCCAGCAGCCATTGGTCCGGGAGAAAGGACAATGAGCAGTTCTTC. Protein product: CASSHWSGRKDNEQFF.

The V call is TRBV5-6, the J call TRBJ2-1; 7 positions agree with TRBD1. V gave up 0 bases and J gave up 7 bases; unmatched junction bases: 13. CDR3 length: 17 residues. Germline V gives CDR1 SGHDT, CDR2 YYEEEE. Written as DNA, the CDR3 is TGTGCCAGCAGCTTGGAATTTTCGACAGGGTCGACTAATGAGCAGTTCTTC. Protein sequence: CASSLEFSTGSTNEQFF.

This clone was seen more than once but under ten times. This chain joins TRBV28 and TRBJ1-2; D is possibly TRBD1 (6 bases). Germline V gene sequence: CDR1 MDHEN, CDR2 SYDVKM. The V end lost 3 bases, the J end lost 5 bases, and 10 bases lay between the germline ends. This CDR3 is built from 13 residues. CDR3 protein: CASSLGQGYGYTF. CDR3 nucleotides: TGTGCCAGCAGTTTGGGGCAGGGGTATGGCTACACCTTC.

This chain uses TRBV9 with TRBJ2-7, with D perhaps TRBD1 or TRBD2 (5 bases each). This CDR3 has 14 residues. Germline V CDR1 and CDR2: SGDLS, YYNGEE. The ends were cut back, 3 bases at V and 2 bases at J, with 12 bases in the middle. CDR3 sequence reads: CASSAGRSTYEQYF. For the CDR3, the DNA is TGTGCCAGCAGCGCGGGACGCTCCACCTACGAGCAGTACTTC.

J is TRBJ2-3 and V is TRBV3-1 (or the pseudogene TRBV3-2), with 10 bases fitting TRBD2. The CDR3 has 15 residues. V trimming: 2 bases; J trimming: 2 bases; junction bases outside the gene matches: 1. Germline-derived CDR1 and CDR2 are LGHDT and YNNKEL (reference sequence). The CDR3, as DNA: TGTGCCAGCAGCCAACTAGCGGGGGCCACAGATACGCAGTATTTT. Its protein is CASSQLAGATDTQYF.

The chain employs TRBV3-1 (or the pseudogene TRBV3-2) and TRBJ1-5; 7 nucleotides agree with TRBD1. The trim removed 6 bases at V and 10 bases at J, leaving 9 bases unmatched. Germline loops: CDR1 LGHDT, CDR2 YNNKEL (reference sequence). The CDR3 covers 13 residues. CDR3 sequence: CASSHDRDRPQHF. DNA for the CDR3: TGTGCCAGCAGTCATGACAGGGACCGACCCCAGCATTTT.

The J gene is TRBJ2-1, the V gene TRBV6-5; 8 bases agree with TRBD2. V gave up 2 bases and J gave up 6 bases; unmatched junction bases: 6. Germline-derived CDR1 and CDR2 are MNHEY and SVGAGI. The CDR3 loop spans 15 amino acids. In DNA, the CDR3 is TGTGCCAGCAGTTACAGAACTAGCGGAGCCAATGAGCAGTTCTTC. Amino acid sequence: CASSYRTSGANEQFF.

The chain carries TRBV5-1 and TRBJ2-1; 8 bases are a match to TRBD1. J was trimmed by 2 bases and V by 4 bases; bases with no gene match: 5. The germline gives CDR1 SGHRS, CDR2 YFSETQ. CDR3 length equals 15 residues. For the CDR3, the DNA is TGCGCCAGCAGCCCGGACAGGGAGGCCTACAATGAGCAGTTCTTC. Translating it yields CASSPDREAYNEQFF.

V usage is TRBV5-1 and J usage is TRBJ1-6; 8 bases map to TRBD1. The CDR3 totals 17 residues. The V gene end was trimmed by 2 bases and the J gene end by 10 bases; junction bases not matched to a gene: 14. Germline V gives CDR1 SGHRS, CDR2 YFSETQ. CDR3 sequence reads: CASSFGQGGPTPSPLHF. The CDR3 DNA is TGCGCCAGCAGCTTTGGACAGGGAGGGCCTACTCCATCACCCCTCCACTTT.

The chain recombines TRBV19 with TRBJ1-6; D gene ambiguous. V lost 3 bases and J lost 0, with 9 bases in between. CDR1 and CDR2 from the germline V gene are LNHDA and SQIVND (reference sequence). The CDR3 length is 16 residues. The chain's CDR3 is CASSISASSYNSPLHF. CDR3 sequence (DNA): TGTGCCAGTAGTATCTCGGCGAGCTCCTATAATTCACCCCTCCACTTT.

This clone was counted between two and nine times. This chain uses TRBV7-8 with TRBJ1-1, with 9 bases lining up with TRBD1. Germline-derived CDR1 and CDR2 are SGHVS and FQNEAQ. V shed 4 bases and J 6 bases; nucleotides not matched to a gene: 9. The CDR3 loop spans 15 amino acids. CDR3 bases: TGTGCCAGCAGCTCCTCCGGGACAGGGATGCCTGAAGCTTTCTTT. This sequence encodes CASSSSGTGMPEAFF.

The sample holds one count of this clone. The chain uses TRBV5-4 and TRBJ2-3; 8 bases fit TRBD2. The CDR3 loop spans 13 amino acids. V gave up 0 bases and J gave up 8 bases; unmatched junction bases: 2. The germline gives CDR1 SGHNT, CDR2 YYREEE (reference sequence). The CDR3 DNA reads as TGTGCCAGCAGCTTGGCTCGGGAGGGTACGCAGTATTTT. Protein product: CASSLAREGTQYF.

This sequence joins TRBV6-6 and TRBJ2-5, with no clear D. Trimming took off 3 bases at V and 5 bases at J, with 10 bases between the two ends. This CDR3 spans 13 amino acids. Germline CDR1 and CDR2: MNHNY and SVGAGI (reference sequence). CDR3 sequence reads: CASSYITPETQYF. The CDR3 DNA is TGTGCCAGCAGTTATATCACCCCCGAGACCCAGTACTTC.

The chain joins TRBV5-5 to TRBJ1-6; 7 nucleotides agree with TRBD1. Germline V gene lookup returns CDR1 SGHKS and CDR2 YYEKEE (reference sequence). The CDR3 length is 14 residues. V was pared by 3 bases and J by 7 bases, with 4 bases of the junction left unmatched. Here the CDR3 DNA reads TGTGCCAGCAGCTCGGGACAGCCGAATTCACCCCTCCACTTT. This sequence encodes CASSSGQPNSPLHF. The full variable domain, rest sourced from reference TRBV5-5 and TRBJ1-6, is DAGVTQSPTHLIKTRGQQVTLRCSPISGHKSVSWYQQVLGQGPQFIFQYYEKEERGRGNFPDRFSARQFPNYSSELNVNALLLGDSALYLCASSSGQPNSPLHFGNGTRLTVT.

This chain joins TRBV5-1 and TRBJ2-3; D call uncertain. Trimming took 4 bases from V and 1 from J, leaving 13 bases between them. In germline, CDR1 is SGHRS, CDR2 YFSETQ. The CDR3 has 15 amino acids. CDR3 in amino acids: CASSAPLGRTDTQYF. The CDR3 DNA reads as TGCGCCAGCAGCGCTCCTCTAGGCCGCACAGATACGCAGTATTTT.

This chain connects TRBV20-1 to TRBJ2-7, with 9 bases aligning to TRBD1. The CDR3 contains 15 residues. Trimming cost V 3 bases and J 3 bases; bases outside gene matches: 9. Per the germline V gene, CDR1 is DFQATT and CDR2 is SNEGSKA (reference sequence). CDR3 region: CSASSFGTGRYEQYF. DNA of the CDR3: TGCAGTGCTAGTTCGTTTGGGACAGGGCGCTACGAGCAGTACTTC.

The rearrangement joins TRBV20-1 to TRBJ1-4; possible D gene TRBD1, 5 bases. The CDR3 runs to 14 residues. Germline lookup yields CDR1 DFQATT and CDR2 SNEGSKA (reference sequence). V gave up 3 bases and J gave up 0 bases, with 8 bases separating them. CDR3 sequence: CSASGGTTNEKLFF. CDR3 nucleotide sequence: TGCAGTGCTAGTGGGGGGACAACTAATGAAAAACTGTTTTTT.

The chain joins TRBV6-5 to TRBJ2-5; 8 bases match TRBD1. Losses at the gene ends were 6 bases for V and 2 bases for J; bases not matched to a gene: 5. Germline assignment: CDR1 MNHEY and CDR2 SVGAGI. This CDR3 spans 14 amino acids. CDR3 DNA sequence: TGTGCCAGCAGCGCCGGACAGGGACAAGAGACCCAGTACTTC. Its translation is CASSAGQGQETQYF.

The chain combines TRBV20-1 with TRBJ2-5; unclear D gene. Germline V gives CDR1 DFQATT, CDR2 SNEGSKA (reference sequence). The CDR3 runs to 11 residues. The V gene lost 1 base and the J gene lost 3 bases, with 3 bases spanning the gap. CDR3 in amino acids: CSARGEETQYF. CDR3 coding DNA: TGCAGTGCTAGAGGAGAAGAGACCCAGTACTTC.